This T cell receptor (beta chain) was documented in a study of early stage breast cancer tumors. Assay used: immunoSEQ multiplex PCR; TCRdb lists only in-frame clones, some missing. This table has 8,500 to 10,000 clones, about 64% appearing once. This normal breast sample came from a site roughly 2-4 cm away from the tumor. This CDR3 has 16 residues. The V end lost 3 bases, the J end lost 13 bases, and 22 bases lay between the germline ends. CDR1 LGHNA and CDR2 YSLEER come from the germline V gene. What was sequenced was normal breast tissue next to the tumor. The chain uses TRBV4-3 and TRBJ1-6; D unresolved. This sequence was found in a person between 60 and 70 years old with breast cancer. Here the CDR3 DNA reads TGCGCCAGCAGCCAGGATGCCGGTCAGCCGGCGGGCCCCCTCCACTTT. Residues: CASSQDAGQPAGPLHF.